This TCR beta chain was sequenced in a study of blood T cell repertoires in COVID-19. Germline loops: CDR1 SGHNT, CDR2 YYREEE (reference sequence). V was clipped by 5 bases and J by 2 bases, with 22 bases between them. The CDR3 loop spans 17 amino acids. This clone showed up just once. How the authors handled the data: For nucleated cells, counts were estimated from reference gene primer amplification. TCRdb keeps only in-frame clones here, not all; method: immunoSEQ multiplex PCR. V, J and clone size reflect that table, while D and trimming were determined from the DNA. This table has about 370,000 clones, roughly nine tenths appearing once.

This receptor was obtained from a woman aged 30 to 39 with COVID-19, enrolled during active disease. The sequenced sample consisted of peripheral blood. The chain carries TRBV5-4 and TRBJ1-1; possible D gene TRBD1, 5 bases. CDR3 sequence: CASSYNPGLIPNTEAFF. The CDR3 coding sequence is TGTGCCAGCAGTTATAATCCGGGACTCATCCCTAACACTGAAGCTTTCTTT.